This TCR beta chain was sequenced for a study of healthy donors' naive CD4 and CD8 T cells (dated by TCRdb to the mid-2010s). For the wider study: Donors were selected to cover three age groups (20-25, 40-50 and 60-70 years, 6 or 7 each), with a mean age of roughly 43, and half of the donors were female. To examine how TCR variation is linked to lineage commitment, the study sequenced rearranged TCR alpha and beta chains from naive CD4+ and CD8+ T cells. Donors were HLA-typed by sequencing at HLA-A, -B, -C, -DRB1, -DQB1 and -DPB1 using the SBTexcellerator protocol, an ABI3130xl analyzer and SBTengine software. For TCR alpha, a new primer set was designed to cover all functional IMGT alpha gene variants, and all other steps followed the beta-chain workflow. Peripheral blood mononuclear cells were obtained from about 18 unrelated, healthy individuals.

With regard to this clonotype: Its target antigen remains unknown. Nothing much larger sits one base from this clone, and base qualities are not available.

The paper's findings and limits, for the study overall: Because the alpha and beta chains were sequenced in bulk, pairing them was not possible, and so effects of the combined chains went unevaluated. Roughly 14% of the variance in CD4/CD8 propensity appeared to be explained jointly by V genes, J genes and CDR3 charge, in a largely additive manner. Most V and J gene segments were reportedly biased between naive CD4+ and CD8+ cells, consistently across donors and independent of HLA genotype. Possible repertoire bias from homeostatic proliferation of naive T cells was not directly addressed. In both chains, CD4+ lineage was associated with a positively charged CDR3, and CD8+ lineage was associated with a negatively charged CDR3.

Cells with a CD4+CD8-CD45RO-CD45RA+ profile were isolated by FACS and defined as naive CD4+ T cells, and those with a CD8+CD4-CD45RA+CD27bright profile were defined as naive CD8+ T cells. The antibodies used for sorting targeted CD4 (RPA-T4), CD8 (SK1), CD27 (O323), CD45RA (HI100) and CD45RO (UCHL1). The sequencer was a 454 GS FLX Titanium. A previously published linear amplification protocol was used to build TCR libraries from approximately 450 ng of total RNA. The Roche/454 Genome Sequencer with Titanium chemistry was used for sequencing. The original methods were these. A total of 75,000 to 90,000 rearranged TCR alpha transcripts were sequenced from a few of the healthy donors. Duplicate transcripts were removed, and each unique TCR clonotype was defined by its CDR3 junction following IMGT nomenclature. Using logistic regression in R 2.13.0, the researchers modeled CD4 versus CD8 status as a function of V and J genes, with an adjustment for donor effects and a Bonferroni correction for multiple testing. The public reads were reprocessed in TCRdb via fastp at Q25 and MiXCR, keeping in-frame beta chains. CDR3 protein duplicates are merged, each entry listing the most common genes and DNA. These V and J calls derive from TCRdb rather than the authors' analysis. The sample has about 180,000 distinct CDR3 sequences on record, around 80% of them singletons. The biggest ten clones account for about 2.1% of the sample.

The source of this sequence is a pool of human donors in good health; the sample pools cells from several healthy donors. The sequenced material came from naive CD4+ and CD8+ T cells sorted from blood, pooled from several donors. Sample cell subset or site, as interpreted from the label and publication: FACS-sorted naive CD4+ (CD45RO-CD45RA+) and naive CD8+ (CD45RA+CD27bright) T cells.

CDR3 sequence: CASSPGHTDTQYF. The DNA sequence is as follows: TGTGCCAGCAGTCCGGGCCACACAGATACGCAGTATTTT. This sequence uses TRBV6-2 or TRBV6-3 and TRBJ2-3, with the D segment identity uncertain. V loses 5 bases of germline sequence and J loses 2 bases, and the interval between the two ends is 8 bases. CDR3 length: 13 amino acids, cysteine to phenylalanine. Of all the DNA, just the CDR3 is kept, 39 bases in frame from base 1. The germline V gene yields MNHEY for CDR1 and SVGEGT for CDR2.